This T cell receptor (beta chain) was sequenced during a study of identical twins. Points on this clonotype: At one of its ends the junction is not consistent with the germline gene, which may arise from a read error.

The authors used template switching to add a universal primer site and gave cDNA unique molecular identifiers. One entry per CDR3 protein, called by TCRdb with MiXCR from the 5' RACE reads. The sample lists around 1.7 million distinct CDR3 sequences, roughly 35% occurring once. The CDR3 spans 15 residues. Sequencing used cord blood. The chain links TRBV12-3 or TRBV12-4 to TRBJ1-3; weak D call: TRBD1 (5 bases). The clonotype comes from a newborn girl in good health. CDR3 amino acids: CVSSGRVPLGNTIYF. The CDR3 nucleotides are TGTGTCAGCAGTGGCAGGGTGCCACTCGGAAACACCATATATTTT.